This T cell receptor (beta chain) was sequenced for a study of shared clonotypes between healthy human individuals. Nashville, Tennessee was home to all donors, who were Caucasian adults. To make CD8 memory, CD45RO+ cells were put together with CCR7-negative CD45RA+ TemRA cells. The authors loaded roughly 200 ng DNA, 27,000 or so T cell genomes, into sorted-subset replicate PCRs. Only in-frame clones appear in the TCRdb table, and some are missing; sequencing was by immunoSEQ multiplex PCR. The sample consists of around 88,000 clones, 65% to 70% of them appearing once. The sample consisted of memory CD8+ T cells sorted from blood. The sample's subset: CD45RO+ cells pooled with CCR7-negative TemRA cells. The receptor comes from a man aged 25-45 years in good health.

The CDR3 protein is CASSPTVTGELFF. Here the CDR3 DNA reads TGTGCCAGCAGCCCGACAGTTACCGGGGAGCTGTTTTTT. The chain has TRBV11-2 and TRBJ2-2, with a possible D match to TRBD1 (5 bases). V gave up 5 bases and J gave up 5 bases, with 9 bases separating them. Germline V gene data show CDR1 as SGHAT and CDR2 as FQNNGV. The CDR3 consists of 13 residues.